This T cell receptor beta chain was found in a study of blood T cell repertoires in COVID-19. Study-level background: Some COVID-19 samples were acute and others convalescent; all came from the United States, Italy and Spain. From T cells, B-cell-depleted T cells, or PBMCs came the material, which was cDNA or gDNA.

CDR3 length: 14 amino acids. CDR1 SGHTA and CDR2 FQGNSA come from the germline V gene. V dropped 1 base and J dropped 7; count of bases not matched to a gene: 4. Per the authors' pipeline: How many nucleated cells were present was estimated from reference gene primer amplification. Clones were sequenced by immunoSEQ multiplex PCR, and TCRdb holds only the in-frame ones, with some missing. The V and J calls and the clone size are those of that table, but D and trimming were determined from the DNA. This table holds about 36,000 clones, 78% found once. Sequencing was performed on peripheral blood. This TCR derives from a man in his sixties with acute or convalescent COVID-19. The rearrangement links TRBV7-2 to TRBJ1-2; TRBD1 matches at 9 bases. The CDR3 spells CASSLGGTGSGYTF. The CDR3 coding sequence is TGTGCCAGCAGCTTAGGCGGGACAGGGAGTGGCTACACCTTC. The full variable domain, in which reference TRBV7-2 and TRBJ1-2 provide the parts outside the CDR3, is GAGVSQSPSNKVTEKGKDVELRCDPISGHTALYWYRQSLGQGLEFLIYFQGNSAPDKSGLPSDRFSAERTGGSVSTLTIQRTQQEDSAVYLCASSLGGTGSGYTFGSGTRLTVV.